This TCR beta chain was obtained from a study of regulatory and conventional T cells in RAG deficiency. TCRdb's table, derived via immunoSEQ multiplex PCR, lists solely in-frame clones and lacks some. The table shows some 21,000 clones, with 95% to 96% occurring only once. Broader study findings: Shannon entropy fell and Simpson indices rose in RAG-deficient patients. In Omenn syndrome, sorted "Tregs" may be peripherally activated cells. Shorter CDR3s in all patient subsets; >85% Treg-Tconv overlap in Omenn.

Genomic DNA came from blood conventional CD4+ T cells gated CD25-low CD127-high. As concerns this clone: Antigen specificity is unknown.

CDR1 and CDR2 from the germline V gene are SGHDT and YYEEEE. J lost 2 bases, V lost 3 bases, and 9 bases had no gene match. The CDR3 length is 17 residues. These data are also associated with another study on regulatory T cells. This second report adds: Amplification used 52 TRBV primers and 13 TRBJ primers. In patients, unique TRB V-J pairs were restricted and V/J usage skewed, especially in Tregs.

Sequenced: CD25- CD4+ T cells sorted from blood. This receptor was obtained from a human donor in good health. The chain has TRBV5-6 and TRBJ2-5, with 11 bases lining up with TRBD2. The CDR3: CASSWRASGGRQETQYF. For the CDR3, the DNA is TGTGCCAGCAGCTGGAGGGCTAGCGGGGGGCGGCAAGAGACCCAGTACTTC.